This entry features one TCR beta chain sequence. Antigen: not known. From germline, CDR1 is SQVTM and CDR2 ANQGSEA. The CDR3 contains 15 residues. Trimming took 5 bases from V and 5 from J; bases not matched to a gene: 12. This sample is part of a study of beta chain features in type 1 diabetes. Study at large: The study found patients and healthy donors alike in age, gender and cell yields. Findings and limits, study-wide: Fewer junction insertions and more nucleotide deletions appeared in type 1 diabetes patients.

Since all of the isolated RNA was reverse transcribed, expressed TCRB transcripts were what got sequenced. Deep immunoSEQ sequencing covered naive, central memory and regulatory T cell samples. TCRdb's table, derived via immunoSEQ multiplex PCR, lists solely in-frame clones and lacks some. There are around 430,000 clones in the sample; approximately 30% occur only once, and around 0.065% lies in the top ten. This receptor was taken from a man younger than 30 in good health. What was sequenced was naive CD4+ T cells from blood. The chain combines TRBV29-1 with TRBJ2-7; 10 nucleotides agree with TRBD1. CDR3 residues: CSVNFAGQGRHEQYF. The CDR3 DNA follows: TGCAGCGTTAACTTCGCGGGACAGGGGAGGCACGAGCAGTACTTC.